The present TCR beta chain was sequenced within a study of CD8+ T cells in alopecia areata. After isolation, RNA underwent reverse transcription to generate cDNA as the sequencing template. The method was immunoSEQ multiplex PCR; TCRdb's version includes in-frame clones alone and lacks a portion of them. The repertoire consists of 3,100 or so clones, none detected only once. V gave up 2 bases and J gave up 8 bases, with 22 bases separating them. Germline CDR1 and CDR2: NSQYPW and LRSPGD (reference sequence). This CDR3 has 18 residues. In its sample, this clone was seen many times. The translated DNA and TCRdb's protein are not identical at residue 15; the protein here was translated from the DNA. Gene labels here are mouse ones. Read data end 3 residues before the CDR3 end; the end is taken from the germline J gene.

This receptor was taken from a C3H/HeJ mouse with alopecia areata. The mice in this strain carry MHC haplotype H2-k. The sequenced sample consisted of lesional skin. V usage is TRBV1 and J usage is TRBJ1-6; D is possibly TRBD1 (6 bases). Being an ORF, TRBJ1-6 has a function that is uncertain. The covered CDR3 bases are TGCACCTGCAGTGCAAACGTGGGGAGGGGGATATATGATTCGCCC. Translating it yields CTCSANVGRGIYDSP. In full, the CDR3 is CTCSANVGRGIYDSPLYF.